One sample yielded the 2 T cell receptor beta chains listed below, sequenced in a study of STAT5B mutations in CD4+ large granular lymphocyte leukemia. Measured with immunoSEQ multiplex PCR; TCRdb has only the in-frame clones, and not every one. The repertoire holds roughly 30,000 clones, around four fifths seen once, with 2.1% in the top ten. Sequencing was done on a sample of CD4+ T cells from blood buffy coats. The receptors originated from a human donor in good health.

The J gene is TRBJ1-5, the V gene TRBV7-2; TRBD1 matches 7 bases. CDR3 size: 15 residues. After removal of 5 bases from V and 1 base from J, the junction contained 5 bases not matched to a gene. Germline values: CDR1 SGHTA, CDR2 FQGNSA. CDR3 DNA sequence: TGTGCCAGCAGCCCCCCAGGGGGAAGCAATCAGCCCCAGCATTTT. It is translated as CASSPPGGSNQPQHF.

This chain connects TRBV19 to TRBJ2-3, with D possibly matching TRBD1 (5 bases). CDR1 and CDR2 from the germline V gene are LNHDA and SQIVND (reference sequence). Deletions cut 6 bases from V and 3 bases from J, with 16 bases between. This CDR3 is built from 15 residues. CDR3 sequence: CASRSGGAETDTQYF. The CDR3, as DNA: TGTGCCAGTAGAAGTGGTGGGGCCGAGACAGATACGCAGTATTTT.